This T cell receptor beta chain appears in the sequencing data of a study of shared clonotypes between healthy human individuals. The overall study: Aged between 18 and 49, the donors were a couple of women and a few men. General study findings and limits: All-four-donor shared clonotypes had higher generation probabilities than non-shared clonotypes did. Naive CD4 clonotype sharing across several donors was 4% to 5%.

The table came from immunoSEQ multiplex PCR; TCRdb's copy has only in-frame clones and leaves some out. This sample has over 2 million clones, with less than 95% found just once. In the case of this clone: Antigen: not known.

CD45RO-negative cells were positively selected for CCR7, leaving out terminally differentiated effector memory CD45RA+ cells. The V end lost 2 bases, the J end lost 1 base, and 10 bases lay between the germline ends. Germline V lookup: CDR1 MDHEN, CDR2 SYDVKM. The CDR3 spans 15 residues. This clonotype was obtained from a man aged 18 to 29 in good health. Material: naive CD8+ T cells sorted from blood. The rearrangement links TRBV28 to TRBJ2-3; D not resolved. The CDR3: CASSLVRHGTDTQYF. CDR3 sequence (DNA): TGTGCCAGCAGTTTAGTGAGACACGGCACAGATACGCAGTATTTT.